The rows below give T cell receptor beta chains drawn from one sample of a study of T cell repertoires in cytomegalovirus infection. For these TCRs, the target antigens are not known. Each CDR3 protein gets one entry after TCRdb re-called the reads with MiXCR. This table has some 940,000 distinct CDR3 sequences, around 31% appearing once. Material: cultured CD8+ T cells from PBMCs, obtained from culture after CMV antigen stimulation. The receptor set was obtained from a human donor in good health (CMV status not recorded). Some clones in this sample may be carry-over from other donors' samples. The CDR3 runs from the conserved cysteine through the conserved F or W. D genes are given only for firm matches. Not all rows give a size; the values are once, few, many and, for expanded clones, a class.

j_call v_call clone_size d_call cdr3_nt cdr3_aa
TRBJ1-3 TRBV27 . . TGTGCCAGCAAGGGTCCCTCTGGAAACACCATATATTTT CASKGPSGNTIYF
TRBJ1-2 TRBV15 . TRBD1 TGTGCCACCAGCAGAGGTGTAGGACAGGGGAACTATGGCTACACCTTC CATSRGVGQGNYGYTF
TRBJ2-3 TRBV11-3 . TRBD2 TGTGCCAGCAGCTCCAGATTAAGCGGGGGGCTTGCAGATACGCAGTATTTT CASSSRLSGGLADTQYF
TRBJ2-3 TRBV27 . . TGTGCCAGCTTCCCGCAGGGGGGTGGAGATACGCAGTATTTT CASFPQGGGDTQYF
TRBJ2-3 TRBV9 . . TGTGCCAGCAGCTTCCCGGCGGCGCCCACAGATACGCAGTATTTT CASSFPAAPTDTQYF
TRBJ1-2 TRBV7-2 few TRBD1 TGTGCCAGCAGCCACGGGACAGGGTCTGGCTACACCTTC CASSHGTGSGYTF
TRBJ2-1 TRBV9 . . TGTGCCAGCACCCTGGGGGGTATGCCGAATGAGCAGTTCTTC CASTLGGMPNEQFF
TRBJ2-3 TRBV20-1 few TRBD2 TGCAGTGCAGAGGGACTAGCGGGGACAGATACGCAGTATTTT CSAEGLAGTDTQYF
TRBJ2-3 TRBV12-3/TRBV12-4 many TRBD1 TGTGCCAGCAGTTTATATGGGGGACAGCGGACAGATACGCAGTATTTT CASSLYGGQRTDTQYF
TRBJ2-1 TRBV27 . . TGTGCCAGCAGTTTAACCCCTAGCACTGAGCAGTTCTTC CASSLTPSTEQFF
TRBJ2-7 TRBV20-1 . TRBD1 TGCAGTGCCCTCCGGGACAGTTCCTACGAGCAGTACTTC CSALRDSSYEQYF
TRBJ2-5 TRBV7-6 few TRBD2 TGTGCCAGCAGCTCCCCCGCTCTAGCGGGGGCCGAGACCCAGTACTTC CASSSPALAGAETQYF
TRBJ1-2 TRBV7-7 . . TGTGCTAGCAGCCCCCCCAAGGGCGTATTTGGCTACACCTTC CASSPPKGVFGYTF